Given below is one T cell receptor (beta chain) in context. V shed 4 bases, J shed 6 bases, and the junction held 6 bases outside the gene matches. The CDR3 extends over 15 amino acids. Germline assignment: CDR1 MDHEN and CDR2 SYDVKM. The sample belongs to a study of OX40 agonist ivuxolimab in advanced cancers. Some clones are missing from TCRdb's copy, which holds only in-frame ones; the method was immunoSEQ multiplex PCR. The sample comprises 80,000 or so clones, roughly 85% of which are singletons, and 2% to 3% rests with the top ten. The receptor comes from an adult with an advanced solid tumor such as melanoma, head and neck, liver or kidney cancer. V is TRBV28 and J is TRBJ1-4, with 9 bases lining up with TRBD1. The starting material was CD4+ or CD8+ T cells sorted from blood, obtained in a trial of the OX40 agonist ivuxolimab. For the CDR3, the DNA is TGTGCCAGCAGTTCGTACAGGGGGCAATATGAAAAACTGTTTTTT. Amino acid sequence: CASSSYRGQYEKLFF.